The sequence of this T cell receptor (beta chain) was determined in a study of vaccination and CD4 T cells after COVID-19. Study summary: Nasal swab PCR identified SARS-CoV-2 in the convalescent patients, of whom roughly 9 were mild and one severe. Sample collection from three convalescent patients took place at day 14 and days 161 to 241 post-vaccination.

Using its own MiXCR run on the PCR reads, TCRdb lists one record per CDR3 protein. The data show about 28,000 distinct CDR3 sequences, 51% seen once. The CDR3 has 13 amino acids. The V segment lost 3 bases and the J segment 9 bases; nucleotides outside the gene matches: 5. CDR1 is SGHNT, CDR2 YYREEE, per germline (reference sequence). Time point given: late sampling 161 to 241 days after vaccination in three convalescent patients. The V and J genes are TRBV5-4 and TRBJ2-1; 8 bases map to TRBD2. The specimen comprised CD4+ T cells from blood, sampled about 7 months after SARS-CoV-2 vaccination. The sequence was obtained from a human donor who had recovered from COVID-19. The CDR3 spells CASSWTSSSEQFF. In DNA, the CDR3 is TGTGCCAGCAGCTGGACTAGCTCCAGTGAGCAGTTCTTC.